This TCR beta chain is from a study of cytomegalovirus exposure and HLA in healthy donors. The study ran its PCR with 60 Vbeta and 13 Jbeta primers. The table came from immunoSEQ multiplex PCR; TCRdb's copy has only in-frame clones and leaves some out. The data hold over 100,000 clones, with 55% to 75% observed a single time. Germline CDR1 and CDR2: SNHLY and FYNNEI. V was shortened by 6 bases and J by 2 bases, with 18 bases between the two germline ends. CDR3 length: 16 amino acids. Whole-study findings and limits: In vitro assays verified that a few CMV-associated chains recognized CMV antigens specifically. Within a later analysis, the majority of CMV-associated TCR beta chains appeared HLA-restricted.

This clone has more than one count but fewer than ten. What it recognizes is unknown. The source material was PBMCs. The sequence derives from a woman in her seventies in good health and CMV-seropositive. The J gene is TRBJ2-3, the V gene TRBV2, with a weak D call TRBD1 (5 bases). The CDR3 spells CASRFPARVPTDTQYF. The CDR3 coding sequence is TGTGCCAGCAGATTCCCGGCCAGGGTCCCCACAGATACGCAGTATTTT.